This T cell receptor (beta chain) was sequenced during a study of Graves' ophthalmopathy and Graves' hyperthyroidism. Germline assignment: CDR1 MNHEY and CDR2 SVGAGI. The CDR3 is 14 amino acids. The TCR beta CDR3 regions underwent amplification from RNA transcripts. Second-round multiplex PCR came after a first-round RT-PCR that employed HTBI primers. One entry per CDR3 protein, called by TCRdb with MiXCR from the multiplex PCR reads. The repertoire has over 450,000 distinct CDR3 sequences, approximately 14% of them found once; the top ten carry roughly 10%. Patients were diagnosed from clinical symptoms, serum thyroxine, TRAb, thyroid ultrasound and orbital computed tomography. Regarding this clonotype: This clone may be a read error of a much larger clone one base away.

The receptor comes from a woman aged 25 to 39 with Graves' ophthalmopathy. The sequencing sample was made of blood. J is TRBJ1-1 and V is TRBV6-5; a possible D gene is TRBD1 (5 bases). DNA for the CDR3: TGTGCCAGCAGTTTTGACACCGGAGGGACTGAAGCTTGCTTT. This sequence encodes CASSFDTGGTEACF.